These 6 T cell receptor beta chains came from one sample sequenced in a study of cytomegalovirus exposure and HLA in healthy donors. PCR used 60 Vbeta primers and 13 Jbeta primers. Assay used: immunoSEQ multiplex PCR; TCRdb lists only in-frame clones, some missing. The table includes around 130,000 clones, around two thirds detected once. Sequences were obtained from PBMCs. Receptors were obtained from a woman in her forties in good health and CMV-seropositive.

This clone was counted only a few times. The chain uses TRBV30 and TRBJ1-6; tentative D call: TRBD1 (6 bases). V lost 4 bases and J 9 bases, leaving 16 bases between the germline ends. There are 14 residues in the CDR3. Germline CDR1 is GTSNPN and CDR2 is SVGIG (reference sequence). CDR3 DNA: TGTGCCTGGAAAATCAGGGGCGATATTTCACCCCTCCACTTT. Translation gives CAWKIRGDISPLHF.

The table lists this clone with a few counts. V is TRBV5-4 and J is TRBJ1-6; the D is unclear. The CDR3 consists of 15 residues. Germline V gene lookup returns CDR1 SGHNT and CDR2 YYREEE (reference sequence). V gave up 2 bases and J gave up 0 bases, with 6 bases separating them. The CDR3 spells CASSFFNSYNSPLHF. In nucleotides, the CDR3 is TGTGCCAGCAGCTTTTTTAACTCCTATAATTCACCCCTCCACTTT.

The chain carries TRBV21-1 and TRBJ1-6; the table's D call, TRBD1, has no DNA check behind it. TRBV21-1 is termed a pseudogene. The length of the CDR3 is 18 residues. Here the CDR3 reads CASSKASGQGNYNSPLHF. The CDR3 DNA sequence: TGTGCCAGCAGCAAAGCGTCGGGACAGGGGAACTATAATTCACCCCTCCACTTT.

Only a few counts were recorded for this clone. The J gene is TRBJ2-7, the V gene TRBV11-2; tentatively, D is TRBD2 (5 bases). Germline values: CDR1 SGHAT, CDR2 FQNNGV. The CDR3 runs 13 residues. Trimming stripped 3 bases from V and 5 bases from J, with 11 bases between. CDR3 DNA: TGTGCCAGCAGCTTGATGGGGAGCCACGAGCAGTACTTC. Its protein product is CASSLMGSHEQYF.

V and J are TRBV7-9 and TRBJ1-1; unclear D gene. The CDR3 totals 13 residues. Germline lookup yields CDR1 SEHNR and CDR2 FQNEAQ (reference sequence). The germline V and J ends were trimmed by 6 bases and 0 bases, with 8 bases remaining between them. CDR3 sequence reads: CASSSTVNTEAFF. CDR3 DNA: TGTGCCAGCAGTTCTACAGTGAACACTGAAGCTTTCTTT.

This clone appeared a few times. J is TRBJ1-2 and V is TRBV7-3, with unresolved D. The CDR3 is made up of 13 amino acids. The germline V gene has CDR1 SGHTA and CDR2 FQGTGA. The V end was cut by 2 bases, the J end by 6 bases, with 10 bases between. CDR3 amino acids: CASSLAGRNGYTF. CDR3 sequence (DNA): TGTGCCAGCAGCTTAGCGGGGAGGAATGGCTACACCTTC.